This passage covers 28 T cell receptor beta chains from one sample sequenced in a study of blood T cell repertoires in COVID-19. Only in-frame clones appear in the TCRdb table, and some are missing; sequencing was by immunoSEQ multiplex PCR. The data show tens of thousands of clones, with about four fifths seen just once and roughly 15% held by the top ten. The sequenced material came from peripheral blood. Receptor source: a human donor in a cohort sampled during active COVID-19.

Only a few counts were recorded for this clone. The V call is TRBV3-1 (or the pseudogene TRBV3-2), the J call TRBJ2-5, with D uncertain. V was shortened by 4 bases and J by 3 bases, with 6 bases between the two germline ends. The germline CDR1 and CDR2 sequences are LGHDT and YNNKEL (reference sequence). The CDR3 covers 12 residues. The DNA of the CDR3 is TGTGCCAGCAGCCGTTCAGAAGAGACCCAGTACTTC. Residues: CASSRSEETQYF.

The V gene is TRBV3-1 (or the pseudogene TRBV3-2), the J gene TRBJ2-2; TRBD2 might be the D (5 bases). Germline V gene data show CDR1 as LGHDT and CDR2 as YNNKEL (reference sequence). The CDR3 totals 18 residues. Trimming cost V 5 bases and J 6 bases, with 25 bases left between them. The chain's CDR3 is CASSEWPKEVVYSGELFF. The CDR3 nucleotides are TGTGCCAGCAGCGAATGGCCTAAGGAGGTAGTGTATTCCGGGGAGCTGTTTTTT.

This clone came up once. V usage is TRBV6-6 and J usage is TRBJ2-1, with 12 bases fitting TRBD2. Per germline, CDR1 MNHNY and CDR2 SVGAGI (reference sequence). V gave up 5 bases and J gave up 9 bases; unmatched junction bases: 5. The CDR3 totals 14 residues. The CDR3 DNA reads TGTGCCAGCAGTACTAGCGGGAGGTTTAGTGAGCAGTTCTTC. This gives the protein CASSTSGRFSEQFF.

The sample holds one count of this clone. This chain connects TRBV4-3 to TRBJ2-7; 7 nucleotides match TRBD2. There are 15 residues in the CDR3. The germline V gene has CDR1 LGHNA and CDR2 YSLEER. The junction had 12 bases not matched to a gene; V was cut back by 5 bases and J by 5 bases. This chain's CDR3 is CASSTGSGEGHEQYF. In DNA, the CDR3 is TGCGCCAGCAGCACAGGAAGCGGGGAGGGCCACGAGCAGTACTTC.

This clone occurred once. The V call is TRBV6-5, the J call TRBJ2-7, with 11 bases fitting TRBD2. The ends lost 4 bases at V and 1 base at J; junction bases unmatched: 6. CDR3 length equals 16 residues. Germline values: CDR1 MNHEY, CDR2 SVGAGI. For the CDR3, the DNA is TGTGCCAGCAGTTTAGCGGGAGGGCCGAGGTCCTACGAGCAGTACTTC. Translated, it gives CASSLAGGPRSYEQYF.

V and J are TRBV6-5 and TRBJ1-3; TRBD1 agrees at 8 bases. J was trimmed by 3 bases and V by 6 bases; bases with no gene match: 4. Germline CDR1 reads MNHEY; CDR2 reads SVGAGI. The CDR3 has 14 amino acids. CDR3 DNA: TGTGCCAGCAGAACACAGGGGGATGGAAACACCATATATTTT. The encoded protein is CASRTQGDGNTIYF.

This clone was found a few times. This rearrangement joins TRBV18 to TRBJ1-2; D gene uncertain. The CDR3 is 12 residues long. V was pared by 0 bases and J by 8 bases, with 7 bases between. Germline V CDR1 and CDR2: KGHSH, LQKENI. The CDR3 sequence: CASSPPSEGYTF. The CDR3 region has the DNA TGTGCCAGCTCACCACCATCGGAGGGCTACACCTTC.

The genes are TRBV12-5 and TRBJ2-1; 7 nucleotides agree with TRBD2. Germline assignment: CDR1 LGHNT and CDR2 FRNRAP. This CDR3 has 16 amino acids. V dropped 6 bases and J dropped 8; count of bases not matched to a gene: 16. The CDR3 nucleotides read TGTGCTAGTGGCCTCGGTGGGGGAGAGGGAGGGGATGAGCAGTTCTTC. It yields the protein CASGLGGGEGGDEQFF.

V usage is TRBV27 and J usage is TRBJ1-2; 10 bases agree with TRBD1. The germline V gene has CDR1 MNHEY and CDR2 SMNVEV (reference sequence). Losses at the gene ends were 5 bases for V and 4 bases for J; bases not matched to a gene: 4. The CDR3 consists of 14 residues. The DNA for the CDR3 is TGTGCCAGCAGTATTCGGACAGGGGGCTATGGCTACACCTTC. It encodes CASSIRTGGYGYTF.

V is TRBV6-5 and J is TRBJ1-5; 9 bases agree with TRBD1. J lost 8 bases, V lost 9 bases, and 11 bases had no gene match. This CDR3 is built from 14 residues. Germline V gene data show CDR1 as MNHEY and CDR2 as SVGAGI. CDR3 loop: CASSGTGISEPQHF. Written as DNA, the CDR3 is TGTGCCAGTTCAGGGACAGGGATATCGGAGCCCCAGCATTTT.

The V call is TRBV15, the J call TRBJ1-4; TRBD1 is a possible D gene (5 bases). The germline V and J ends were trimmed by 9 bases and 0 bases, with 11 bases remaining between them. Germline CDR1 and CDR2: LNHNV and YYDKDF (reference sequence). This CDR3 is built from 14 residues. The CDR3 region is CATKRQSTNEKLFF. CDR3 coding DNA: TGTGCCACTAAGAGACAGTCAACTAATGAAAAACTGTTTTTT.

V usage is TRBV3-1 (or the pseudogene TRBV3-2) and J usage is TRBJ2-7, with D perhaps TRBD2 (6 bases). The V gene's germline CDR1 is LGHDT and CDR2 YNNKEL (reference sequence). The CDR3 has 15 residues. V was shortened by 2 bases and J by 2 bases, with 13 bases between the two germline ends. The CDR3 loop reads CASSQPGVGPYEQYF. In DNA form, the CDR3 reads TGTGCCAGCAGCCAACCGGGGGTGGGTCCCTACGAGCAGTACTTC.

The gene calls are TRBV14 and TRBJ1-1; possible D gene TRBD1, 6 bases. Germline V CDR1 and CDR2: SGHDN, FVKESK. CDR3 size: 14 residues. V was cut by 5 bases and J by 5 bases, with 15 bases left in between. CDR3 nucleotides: TGTGCCAGCAGCAAAGGGAACAGGGAGACTGAAGCTTTCTTT. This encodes CASSKGNRETEAFF.

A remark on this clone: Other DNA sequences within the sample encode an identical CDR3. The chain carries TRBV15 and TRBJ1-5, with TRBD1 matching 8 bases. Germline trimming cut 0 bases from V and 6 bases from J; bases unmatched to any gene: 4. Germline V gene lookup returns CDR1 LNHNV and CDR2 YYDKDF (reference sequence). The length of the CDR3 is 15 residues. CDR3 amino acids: CATSRDPGGGQPQHF. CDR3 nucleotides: TGTGCCACCAGCAGAGATCCAGGGGGCGGTCAGCCCCAGCATTTT.

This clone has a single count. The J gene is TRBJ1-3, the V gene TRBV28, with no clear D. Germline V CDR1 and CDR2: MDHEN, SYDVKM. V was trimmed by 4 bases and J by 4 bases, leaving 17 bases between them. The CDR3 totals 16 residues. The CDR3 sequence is CASSSPGRSPGNTIYF. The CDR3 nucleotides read TGTGCCAGCAGTTCCCCGGGGAGGAGCCCAGGAAACACCATATATTTT.

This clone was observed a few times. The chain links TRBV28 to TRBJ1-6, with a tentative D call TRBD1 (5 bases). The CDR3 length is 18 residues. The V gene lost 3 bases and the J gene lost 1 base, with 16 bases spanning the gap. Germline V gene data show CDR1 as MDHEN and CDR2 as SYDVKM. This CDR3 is CASSFSQGLGSYNSPLHF. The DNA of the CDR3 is TGTGCCAGCAGTTTCTCCCAGGGATTAGGGTCCTATAATTCACCCCTCCACTTT.

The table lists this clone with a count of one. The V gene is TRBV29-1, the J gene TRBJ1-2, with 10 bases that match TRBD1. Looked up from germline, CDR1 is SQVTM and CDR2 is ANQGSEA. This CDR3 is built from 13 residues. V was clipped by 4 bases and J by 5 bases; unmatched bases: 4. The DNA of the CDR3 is TGCAGCGTTGTAGGACAGGGGGAATATGGCTACACCTTC. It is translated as CSVVGQGEYGYTF.

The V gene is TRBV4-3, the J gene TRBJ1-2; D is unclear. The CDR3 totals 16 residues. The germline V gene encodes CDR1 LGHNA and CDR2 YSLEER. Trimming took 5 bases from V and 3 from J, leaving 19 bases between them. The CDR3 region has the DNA TGCGCCAGCAGCACCGTTTACTCTCCGAGGGACTATGGCTACACCTTC. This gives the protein CASSTVYSPRDYGYTF.

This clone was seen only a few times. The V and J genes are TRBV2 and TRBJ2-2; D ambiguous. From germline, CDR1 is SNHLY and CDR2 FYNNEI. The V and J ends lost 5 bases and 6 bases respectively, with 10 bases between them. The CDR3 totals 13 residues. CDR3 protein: CASSLAGAGELFF. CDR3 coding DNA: TGTGCCAGCAGTTTGGCAGGCGCCGGGGAGCTGTTTTTT.

The CDR3 bases are TGTGCCAGCCGCGAGGACGGGGAGCTGTTTTTT. It encodes CASREDGELFF. J is TRBJ2-2 and V is TRBV6-6; no reliable D call. CDR1 and CDR2 from the germline V gene are MNHNY and SVGAGI (reference sequence). The CDR3 is made up of 11 amino acids. Trimming pared 8 bases from V and 7 bases from J, leaving 8 bases between.

The CDR3 bases are TGTGCCAGCAGCTTTACAGGAACGTACGAGCAGTACTTC. This codes for CASSFTGTYEQYF. The V and J genes are TRBV5-4 and TRBJ2-7, with D perhaps TRBD1 (5 bases). The CDR3 length is 13 residues. Germline V lookup: CDR1 SGHNT, CDR2 YYREEE (reference sequence). Trimming cost V 2 bases and J 4 bases, with 10 bases left between them.

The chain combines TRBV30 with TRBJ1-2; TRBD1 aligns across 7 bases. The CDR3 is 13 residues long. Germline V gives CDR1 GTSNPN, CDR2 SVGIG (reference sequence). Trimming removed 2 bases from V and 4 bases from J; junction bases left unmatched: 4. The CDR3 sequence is CAWSRQGFYGYTF. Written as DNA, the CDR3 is TGTGCCTGGAGTAGACAGGGATTCTATGGCTACACCTTC.

The CDR3 sequence: CASSQGPAGGNTDTQYF. For the CDR3, the DNA is TGTGCCAGCAGCCAAGGGCCAGCGGGAGGAAACACAGATACGCAGTATTTT. The chain links TRBV4-2 to TRBJ2-3; 9 bases align to TRBD2. The ends lost 1 base at V and 2 bases at J; junction bases unmatched: 7. Germline values: CDR1 LGHNA, CDR2 YNFKEQ. The CDR3 has 17 residues.

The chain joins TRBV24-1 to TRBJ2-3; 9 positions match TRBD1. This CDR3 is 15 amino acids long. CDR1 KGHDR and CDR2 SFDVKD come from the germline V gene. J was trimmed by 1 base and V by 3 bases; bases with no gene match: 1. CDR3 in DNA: TGTGCCACCAGTGATACAGGGGGCGGCACAGATACGCAGTATTTT. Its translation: CATSDTGGGTDTQYF.

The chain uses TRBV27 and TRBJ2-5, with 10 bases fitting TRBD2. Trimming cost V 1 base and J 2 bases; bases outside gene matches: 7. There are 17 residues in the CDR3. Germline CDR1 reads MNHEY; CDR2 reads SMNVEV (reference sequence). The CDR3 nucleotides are TGTGCCAGCAGTTTATTCTCGGCTAGCGGGGGACAAGAGACCCAGTACTTC. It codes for CASSLFSASGGQETQYF.

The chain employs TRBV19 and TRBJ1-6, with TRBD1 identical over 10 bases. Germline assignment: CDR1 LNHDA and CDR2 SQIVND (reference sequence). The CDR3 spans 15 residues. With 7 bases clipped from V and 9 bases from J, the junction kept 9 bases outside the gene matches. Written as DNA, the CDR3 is TGTGCCAGTAACCAAGGGACAGGGGATTCTTCACCCCTCCACTTT. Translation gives CASNQGTGDSSPLHF.

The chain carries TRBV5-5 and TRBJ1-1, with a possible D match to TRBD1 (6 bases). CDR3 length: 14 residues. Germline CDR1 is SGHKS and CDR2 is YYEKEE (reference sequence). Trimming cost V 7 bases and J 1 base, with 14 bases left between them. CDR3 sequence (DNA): TGTGCCAGCTCACGCCGGGACAAGAACACTGAAGCTTTCTTT. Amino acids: CASSRRDKNTEAFF.

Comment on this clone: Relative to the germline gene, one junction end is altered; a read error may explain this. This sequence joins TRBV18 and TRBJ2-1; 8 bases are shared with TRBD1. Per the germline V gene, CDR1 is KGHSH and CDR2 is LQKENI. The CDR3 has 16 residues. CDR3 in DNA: TGTGCCAGCTCACCACCGGAACAGGGGGGCTACGATGAGCAGTTCTTC. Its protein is CASSPPEQGGYDEQFF.